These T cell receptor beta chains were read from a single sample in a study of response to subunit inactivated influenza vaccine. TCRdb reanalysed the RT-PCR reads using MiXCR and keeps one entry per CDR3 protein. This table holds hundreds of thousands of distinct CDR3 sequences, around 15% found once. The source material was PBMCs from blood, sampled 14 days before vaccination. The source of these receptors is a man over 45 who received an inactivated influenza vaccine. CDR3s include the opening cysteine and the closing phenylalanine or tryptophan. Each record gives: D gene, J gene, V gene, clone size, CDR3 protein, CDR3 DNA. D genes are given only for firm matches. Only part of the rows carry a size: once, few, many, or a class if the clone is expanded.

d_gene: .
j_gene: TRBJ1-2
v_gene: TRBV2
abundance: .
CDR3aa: CASSDQGGYGYTF
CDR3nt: TGTGCCAGCAGTGATCAGGGCGGCTATGGCTACACCTTC

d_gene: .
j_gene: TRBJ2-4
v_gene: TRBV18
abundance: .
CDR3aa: CASPLFVQYF
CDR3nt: TGTGCCAGCCCCCTCTTTGTTCAGTACTTC

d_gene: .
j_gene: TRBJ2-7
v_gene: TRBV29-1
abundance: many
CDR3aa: CSVVLTSDYEQYF
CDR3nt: TGCAGCGTTGTTTTGACATCGGACTACGAGCAGTACTTC

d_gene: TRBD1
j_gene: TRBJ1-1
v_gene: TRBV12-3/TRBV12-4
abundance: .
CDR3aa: CASSLLSGGYTEAFF
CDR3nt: TGTGCCAGCAGTCTCCTGTCAGGGGGCTACACTGAAGCTTTCTTT

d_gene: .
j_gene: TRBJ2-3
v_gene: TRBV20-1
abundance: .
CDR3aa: CSASPLAGVKDTQYF
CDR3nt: TGCAGTGCTAGCCCCCTGGCAGGGGTCAAAGATACGCAGTATTTT

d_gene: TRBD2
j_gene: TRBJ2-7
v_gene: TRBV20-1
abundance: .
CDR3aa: CSALAGGLYEQYF
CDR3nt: TGCAGTGCTCTTGCGGGGGGGCTTTACGAGCAGTACTTC

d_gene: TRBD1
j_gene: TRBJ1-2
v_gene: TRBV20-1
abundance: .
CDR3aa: CSAATGGGYGYTF
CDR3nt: TGCAGTGCAGCAACAGGGGGCGGGTATGGCTACACCTTC

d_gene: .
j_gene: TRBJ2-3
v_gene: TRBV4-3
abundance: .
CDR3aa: CASSQDGGSPTDTQYF
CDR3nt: TGCGCCAGCAGCCAAGATGGTGGGTCGCCGACAGATACGCAGTATTTT

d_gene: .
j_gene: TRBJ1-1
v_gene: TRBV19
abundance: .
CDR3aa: CASRAGRNTEAFF
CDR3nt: TGTGCCAGTCGGGCGGGGAGGAACACTGAAGCTTTCTTT

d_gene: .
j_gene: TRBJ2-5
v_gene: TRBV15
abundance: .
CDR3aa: CATSRDRGASRSGIQETQYF
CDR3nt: TGTGCCACCAGCAGAGATCGGGGGGCGTCACGAAGCGGGATCCAAGAGACCCAGTACTTC

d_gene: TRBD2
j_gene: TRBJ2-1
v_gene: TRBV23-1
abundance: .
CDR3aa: CASSQGASGGACNEQFF
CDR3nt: TGCGCCAGCAGTCAAGGGGCTAGCGGGGGGGCCTGCAATGAGCAGTTCTTC

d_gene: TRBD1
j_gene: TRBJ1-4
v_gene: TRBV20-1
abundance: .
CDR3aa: CSAPKRTGGENEKLFF
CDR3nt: TGCAGTGCGCCTAAACGGACAGGGGGCGAAAATGAAAAACTGTTTTTT

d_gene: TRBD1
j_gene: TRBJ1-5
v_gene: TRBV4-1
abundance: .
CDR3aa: CASSRLTGNQPQHF
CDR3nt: TGCGCCAGCAGCCGATTGACAGGGAATCAGCCCCAGCATTTT

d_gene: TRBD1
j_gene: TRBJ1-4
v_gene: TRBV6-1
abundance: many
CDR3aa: CASADSGGIGEKLFF
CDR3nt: TGTGCCAGCGCGGACTCAGGGGGCATCGGTGAAAAACTGTTTTTT